Following are 21 T cell receptor beta chains from one sample sequenced in a study of cytomegalovirus exposure and HLA in healthy donors. The PCR made use of 60 Vbeta and 13 Jbeta primers. The data were produced by immunoSEQ multiplex PCR, yet TCRdb's version contains in-frame clones alone and is incomplete. The data show fewer than 250,000 clones, approximately 80% seen once. The sequenced material came from PBMCs. These receptors all come from a man aged 30 to 39 in good health and CMV-seronegative.

The V call is TRBV4-1, the J call TRBJ1-6; possible D gene TRBD1, 5 bases. Germline CDR1 and CDR2: MGHRA and YSYEKL. The CDR3 is 14 residues long. V gave up 1 base and J gave up 7 bases, with 8 bases separating them. CDR3 in amino acids: CASSQGGYNSPLHF. The DNA for the CDR3 is TGCGCCAGCAGCCAAGGGGGCTACAATTCACCCCTCCACTTT.

The rearrangement uses TRBV7-3 and TRBJ2-5; 12 bases match TRBD2. Per germline, CDR1 SGHTA and CDR2 FQGTGA. The CDR3 totals 15 residues. V shed 4 bases and J 8 bases; nucleotides not matched to a gene: 8. The CDR3 nucleotides read TGTGCCAGCAGCTCGCTACTAGCGGGGGGCATTACCCAGTACTTC. The encoded protein is CASSSLLAGGITQYF.

The chain uses TRBV7-9 and TRBJ1-5, with TRBD1 as a possible D gene (5 bases). The V gene lost 0 bases and the J gene lost 5 bases, with 8 bases spanning the gap. The CDR3 extends over 14 amino acids. In germline, CDR1 is SEHNR, CDR2 FQNEAQ (reference sequence). The DNA of the CDR3 is TGTGCCAGCAGCTTAGCGGGGGGGTATCAGCCCCAGCATTTT. As protein: CASSLAGGYQPQHF. The full variable domain, completed using reference TRBV7-9 and TRBJ1-5, is DTGVSQNPRHKITKRGQNVTFRCDPISEHNRLYWYRQTLGQGPEFLTYFQNEAQLEKSRLLSDRFSAERPKGSFSTLEIQRTEQGDSAMYLCASSLAGGYQPQHFGDGTRLSIL.

The rearrangement links TRBV7-9 to TRBJ2-7, with a possible D match to TRBD2 (6 bases). CDR1 is SEHNR and CDR2 is FQNEAQ in the germline V gene (reference sequence). Trimming took 6 bases from V and 7 from J, leaving 16 bases between them. The CDR3 length is 13 residues. The CDR3 reads CASSYSGDWEQYF. CDR3 sequence (DNA): TGTGCCAGCAGTTACTCGGGGGACTGGGAGCAGTACTTC. Supplemented by reference TRBV7-9 and TRBJ2-7, the full variable domain reads DTGVSQNPRHKITKRGQNVTFRCDPISEHNRLYWYRQTLGQGPEFLTYFQNEAQLEKSRLLSDRFSAERPKGSFSTLEIQRTEQGDSAMYLCASSYSGDWEQYFGPGTRLTVT.

This chain connects TRBV4-2 to TRBJ2-3, with 14 bases lining up with TRBD2. Germline trimming cut 4 bases from V and 1 base from J; bases unmatched to any gene: 13. The CDR3 loop spans 20 amino acids. Germline CDR1 reads LGHNA; CDR2 reads YNFKEQ. The CDR3 is CASSLGTSGGRGRGTDTQYF. The CDR3 DNA is TGTGCCAGCAGCCTCGGGACTAGCGGGGGCAGGGGGCGCGGCACAGATACGCAGTATTTT.

The chain recombines TRBV6-5 with TRBJ1-2; the D gene is possibly TRBD1 (6 bases). Trimming left V 6 bases short and J 3 bases short, with 14 bases between. The CDR3 has 14 residues. Germline V lookup: CDR1 MNHEY, CDR2 SVGAGI. CDR3 bases: TGTGCCAGCAGCCCTCGGCAGGGGCACTATGGCTACACCTTC. Protein product: CASSPRQGHYGYTF.

V is TRBV6-5 and J is TRBJ2-1; 8 nucleotides align to TRBD2. CDR1 MNHEY and CDR2 SVGAGI come from the germline V gene. This CDR3 spans 15 amino acids. V trimming: 7 bases; J trimming: 0 bases; junction bases outside the gene matches: 5. The CDR3 loop is CASTTGGGSYNEQFF. CDR3 in DNA: TGTGCCAGCACTACCGGGGGGGGCTCCTACAATGAGCAGTTCTTC.

CDR3 sequence: CASRPQGQGARTLDNEQFF. For the CDR3, the DNA is TGCGCCAGCCGTCCCCAAGGACAGGGGGCTAGGACTTTGGACAATGAGCAGTTCTTC. The gene calls are TRBV5-1 and TRBJ2-1; 11 nucleotides match TRBD1. This CDR3 spans 19 amino acids. V lost 7 bases to trimming and J lost 5 bases; unmatched junction nucleotides: 20. Germline V lookup: CDR1 SGHRS, CDR2 YFSETQ.

V and J are TRBV28 and TRBJ2-7; the match to TRBD1 covers 8 bases. V lost 3 bases, J lost 5 bases, and 6 bases stayed unmatched. The length of the CDR3 is 14 residues. Germline lookup yields CDR1 MDHEN and CDR2 SYDVKM. The CDR3 loop reads CASSLDRVRDEQYF. CDR3 bases: TGTGCCAGCAGTTTGGACAGGGTACGTGACGAGCAGTACTTC.

This chain joins TRBV5-4 and TRBJ2-2; TRBD1 agrees at 11 bases. Germline lookup yields CDR1 SGHNT and CDR2 YYREEE (reference sequence). After removal of 3 bases from V and 5 bases from J, the junction contained 9 bases not matched to a gene. CDR3 length equals 17 residues. The CDR3 here is CASSSLSRDRGTGELFF. The CDR3 coding sequence is TGTGCCAGCAGCTCGCTAAGCCGGGACAGGGGGACCGGGGAGCTGTTTTTT.

This clone has a handful of counts. The chain couples TRBV7-2 to TRBJ1-4, with 7 bases identical to TRBD1. Per the germline V gene, CDR1 is SGHTA and CDR2 is FQGNSA. With 1 base clipped from V and 7 bases from J, the junction kept 9 bases outside the gene matches. This CDR3 contains 16 residues. This CDR3 reads CASSLVVETGPEKLFF. CDR3 DNA: TGTGCCAGCAGCTTAGTAGTTGAGACAGGGCCTGAAAAACTGTTTTTT.

This clone has more than one count but fewer than ten. V usage is TRBV4-3 and J usage is TRBJ1-4; D remains ambiguous. The length of the CDR3 is 15 residues. CDR1 is LGHNA and CDR2 is YSLEER in the germline V gene. Trimming removed 0 bases from V and 10 bases from J, with 15 bases in between. The CDR3 nucleotides read TGCGCCAGCAGCCAAGAACGTCCGCAGCGGGGAAAACTGTTTTTT. It translates to CASSQERPQRGKLFF.

The chain couples TRBV7-9 to TRBJ2-5, with 9 bases identical to TRBD2. The CDR3 sequence is 14 residues long. CDR1 and CDR2 from the germline V gene are SEHNR and FQNEAQ (reference sequence). J lost 3 bases, V lost 10 bases, and 9 bases had no gene match. The CDR3 sequence is CAIPWASGEETQYF. CDR3 in DNA: TGTGCCATTCCGTGGGCTAGCGGGGAAGAGACCCAGTACTTC. Together with reference TRBV7-9 and TRBJ2-5, the CDR3 gives the full variable domain: DTGVSQNPRHKITKRGQNVTFRCDPISEHNRLYWYRQTLGQGPEFLTYFQNEAQLEKSRLLSDRFSAERPKGSFSTLEIQRTEQGDSAMYLCAIPWASGEETQYFGPGTRLLVL.

In its sample, this clone was seen a few times. This CDR3 is CASSQGAASIEAFF. In nucleotides, the CDR3 is TGCGCCAGCAGCCAAGGAGCGGCTTCGATTGAAGCTTTCTTT. This chain joins TRBV4-1 and TRBJ1-1; D call uncertain. Trimming removed 1 base at V and 7 bases at J, with 13 bases between. This CDR3 is built from 14 residues. Germline V gene lookup returns CDR1 MGHRA and CDR2 YSYEKL.

The chain employs TRBV19 and TRBJ2-5; 9 bases match TRBD1. This CDR3 is 13 amino acids long. Germline V lookup: CDR1 LNHDA, CDR2 SQIVND (reference sequence). V lost 3 bases and J lost 4; bases outside the gene matches: 0. CDR3 loop: CASSMDRGETQYF. The CDR3 nucleotides read TGTGCCAGTAGTATGGACAGGGGAGAGACCCAGTACTTC.

J is TRBJ1-2 and V is TRBV29-1; maybe TRBD1 (6 bases). CDR3 length equals 12 residues. V was cut by 4 bases and J by 8 bases, with 14 bases left in between. The germline gives CDR1 SQVTM, CDR2 ANQGSEA. CDR3 sequence: CSVGGGQGGYTF. In nucleotides, the CDR3 is TGCAGCGTTGGGGGCGGGCAGGGGGGCTACACCTTC.

The chain combines TRBV5-6 with TRBJ1-5, with TRBD1 identical over 8 bases. Germline V lookup: CDR1 SGHDT, CDR2 YYEEEE. V lost 4 bases and J lost 6; bases outside the gene matches: 6. There are 14 residues in the CDR3. The CDR3 loop reads CASSMTGVAQPQHF. In DNA form, the CDR3 reads TGTGCCAGCAGCATGACAGGGGTTGCTCAGCCCCAGCATTTT.

V usage is TRBV11-2 and J usage is TRBJ1-1; 7 positions match TRBD1. The CDR3 length is 14 residues. CDR1 and CDR2 from the germline V gene are SGHAT and FQNNGV. The J segment lost 0 bases and the V segment lost 5 bases, leaving 3 bases of the junction unmatched. The CDR3 DNA sequence: TGTGCCAGCAGCCTGACAGGGATGAACACTGAAGCTTTCTTT. The encoded protein is CASSLTGMNTEAFF.

This clone was observed a few times. The genes are TRBV2 and TRBJ1-2; a weak D match, TRBD1 (6 bases). The CDR3 sequence is 13 residues long. In germline, CDR1 is SNHLY, CDR2 FYNNEI. V was shortened by 6 bases and J by 2 bases, with 10 bases between the two germline ends. CDR3 bases: TGTGCCAGCAGCGTGGACAGAAACTATGGCTACACCTTC. Translated: CASSVDRNYGYTF.

This clone was recorded a few times. The rearrangement uses TRBV27 and TRBJ1-1; TRBD1 aligns across 8 bases. Unmatched junction bases numbered 2, after V lost 6 bases and J lost 5 bases. CDR1 and CDR2 (germline): MNHEY, SMNVEV (reference sequence). CDR3 length: 12 amino acids. The CDR3 loop reads CASRRQGTEAFF. In nucleotides, the CDR3 is TGTGCCAGCAGAAGACAGGGGACTGAAGCTTTCTTT.

The chain has TRBV7-2 and TRBJ1-2, with 11 bases lining up with TRBD1. Germline V CDR1 and CDR2: SGHTA, FQGNSA. The CDR3 has 15 amino acids. V trimming: 1 base; J trimming: 6 bases; junction bases outside the gene matches: 4. The CDR3 protein is CASSLVRTGGDGYTF. In DNA form, the CDR3 reads TGTGCCAGCAGCTTAGTCCGGACAGGGGGCGATGGCTACACCTTC. The full variable domain, its missing parts supplied by reference TRBV7-2 and TRBJ1-2, is GAGVSQSPSNKVTEKGKDVELRCDPISGHTALYWYRQSLGQGLEFLIYFQGNSAPDKSGLPSDRFSAERTGGSVSTLTIQRTQQEDSAVYLCASSLVRTGGDGYTFGSGTRLTVV.